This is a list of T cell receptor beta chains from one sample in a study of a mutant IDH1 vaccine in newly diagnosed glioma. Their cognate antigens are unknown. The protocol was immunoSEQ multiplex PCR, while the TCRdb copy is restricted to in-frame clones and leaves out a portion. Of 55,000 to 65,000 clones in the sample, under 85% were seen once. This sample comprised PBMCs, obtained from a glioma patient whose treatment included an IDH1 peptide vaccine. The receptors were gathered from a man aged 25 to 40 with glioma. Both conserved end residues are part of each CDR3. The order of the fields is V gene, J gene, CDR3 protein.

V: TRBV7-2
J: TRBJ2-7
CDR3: CASIAWGSYEQYF

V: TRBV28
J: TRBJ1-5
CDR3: CASSPTGQPQHF

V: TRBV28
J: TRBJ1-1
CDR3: CASSLWPLTGRAGRLTEAFF

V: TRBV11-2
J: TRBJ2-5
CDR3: CASSLLAGSQETQYF

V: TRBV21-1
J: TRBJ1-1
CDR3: CASSKANSHRTTGTEAFF

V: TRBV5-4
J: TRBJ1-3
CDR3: CASSLGDSSSGNTIYF

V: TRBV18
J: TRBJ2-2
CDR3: CASSPLQGRTGELFF

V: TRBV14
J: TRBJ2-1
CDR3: CASSPLLSTGGHEQFF

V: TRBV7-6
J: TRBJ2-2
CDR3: CASSPIEATDVDGELFF

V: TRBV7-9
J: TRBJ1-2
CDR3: CASSLGQGGYGYTF

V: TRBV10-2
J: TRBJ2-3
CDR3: CATWTDDTQYF

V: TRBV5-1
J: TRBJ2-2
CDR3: CASSLGQRTGELFF

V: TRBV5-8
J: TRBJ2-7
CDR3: CASSLYRDSYEQYF

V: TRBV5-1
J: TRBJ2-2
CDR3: CASSMNTGELFF

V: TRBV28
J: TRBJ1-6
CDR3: CASGWADYNSPLHF

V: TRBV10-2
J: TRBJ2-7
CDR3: CASTRYGGQGGYEQYF

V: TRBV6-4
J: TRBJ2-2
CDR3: CASSDRDTGELFF

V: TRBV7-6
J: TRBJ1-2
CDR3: CASSSTKTGNYGYTF

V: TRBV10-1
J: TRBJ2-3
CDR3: CASSESSGLAGTDTQYF

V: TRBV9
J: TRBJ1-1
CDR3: CASSVGGSYTEAFF

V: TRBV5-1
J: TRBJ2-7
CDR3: CASSLVLGDEQYF

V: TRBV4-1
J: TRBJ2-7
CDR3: CASSQVMGTVYEQYF

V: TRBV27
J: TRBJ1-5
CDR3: CASSLYRGNQPQHF

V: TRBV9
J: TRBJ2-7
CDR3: CASSVEGSMLEQYF

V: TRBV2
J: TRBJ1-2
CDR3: CASSEAPEMGGYTF

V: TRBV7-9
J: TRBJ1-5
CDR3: CASSLDSWNQPQHF

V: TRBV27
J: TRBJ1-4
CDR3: CASRSGQGNEKLFF

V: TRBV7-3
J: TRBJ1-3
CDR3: CASSPGGPSSGNTIYF

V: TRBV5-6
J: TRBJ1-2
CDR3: CASSPRTGNPYYTF